This entry concerns a single TCR beta chain. Its target is not known. This record belongs to a study of shared clonotypes between healthy human individuals. Across the whole study: The cohort had a couple of women and a few men, ages 18 to 49.

The study, taken as a whole, reports: Investigators expected sequencing depth to affect clonotype sharing among donors.

It was CD45RO-negative cells, positively selected for CCR7, that made up naive CD8 cells, with terminally differentiated effector memory CD45RA+ cells excluded. Genomic DNA of every subset was divided equally among multiple immunoSEQ plates. The repertoire was sequenced with immunoSEQ multiplex PCR; TCRdb's copy has only in-frame clones and lacks some. Of over 750,000 clones in the sample, about 96% were seen once. Sequenced material: naive CD8+ T cells sorted from blood. This TCR came from a man between 25 and 39 years old in good health.

In nucleotides, the CDR3 is TGTGCCAGCAGCCTGGACAGGGAGTTCTATGGCTACACCTTC. Protein: CASSLDREFYGYTF. The V gene is TRBV5-4, the J gene TRBJ1-2; 8 nucleotides match TRBD1. V dropped 4 bases and J dropped 4; count of bases not matched to a gene: 6. The CDR3 consists of 14 residues. Looked up from germline, CDR1 is SGHNT and CDR2 is YYREEE (reference sequence). The variable domain in full, completed from reference TRBV5-4 and TRBJ1-2, reads ETGVTQSPTHLIKTRGQQVTLRCSSQSGHNTVSWYQQALGQGPQFIFQYYREEENGRGNFPPRFSGLQFPNYSSELNVNALELDDSALYLCASSLDREFYGYTFGSGTRLTVV.